This TCR beta chain is from a study of liver allograft versus peripheral blood T cells. Study summary: What was compared were the T cell receptor repertoires in transplanted livers and those in the peripheral blood of recipients. Study-level points and caveats: Repertoires of T cell receptors in liver allografts reportedly differed from peripheral blood repertoires.

In this sample, this clonotype is medium-sized. Its target is unknown. TCRdb re-called the reads with MiXCR, one entry per CDR3 protein. Of roughly 1,200 distinct CDR3 sequences in the sample, roughly 19% were seen once. Looked up from germline, CDR1 is LNHDA and CDR2 is SQIVND (reference sequence). This CDR3 comprises 13 residues. Trimming left V 6 bases short and J 10 bases short, with 16 bases between. The TCR originated in a human patient who had a liver transplant. Some T cells may be graft donor cells. The V and J genes are TRBV19 and TRBJ2-1, with D tentatively TRBD2 (5 bases). The CDR3 nucleotides read TGTGCCAGTAGAAGGGAAGGACTTCCGGAGCAGTTCTTC. This gives the protein CASRREGLPEQFF.